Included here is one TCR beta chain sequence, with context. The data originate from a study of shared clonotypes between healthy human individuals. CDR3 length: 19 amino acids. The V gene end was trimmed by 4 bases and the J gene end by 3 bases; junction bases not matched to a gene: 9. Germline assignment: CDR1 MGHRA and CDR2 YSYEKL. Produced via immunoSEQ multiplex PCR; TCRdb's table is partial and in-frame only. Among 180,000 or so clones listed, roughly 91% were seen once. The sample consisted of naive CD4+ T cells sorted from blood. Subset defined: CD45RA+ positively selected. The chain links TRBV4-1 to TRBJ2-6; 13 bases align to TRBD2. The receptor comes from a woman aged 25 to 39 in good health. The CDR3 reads CASSRAGLAGVGGANVLTF. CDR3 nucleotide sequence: TGCGCCAGCAGCCGGGCTGGACTAGCGGGAGTTGGTGGGGCCAACGTCCTGACTTTC.